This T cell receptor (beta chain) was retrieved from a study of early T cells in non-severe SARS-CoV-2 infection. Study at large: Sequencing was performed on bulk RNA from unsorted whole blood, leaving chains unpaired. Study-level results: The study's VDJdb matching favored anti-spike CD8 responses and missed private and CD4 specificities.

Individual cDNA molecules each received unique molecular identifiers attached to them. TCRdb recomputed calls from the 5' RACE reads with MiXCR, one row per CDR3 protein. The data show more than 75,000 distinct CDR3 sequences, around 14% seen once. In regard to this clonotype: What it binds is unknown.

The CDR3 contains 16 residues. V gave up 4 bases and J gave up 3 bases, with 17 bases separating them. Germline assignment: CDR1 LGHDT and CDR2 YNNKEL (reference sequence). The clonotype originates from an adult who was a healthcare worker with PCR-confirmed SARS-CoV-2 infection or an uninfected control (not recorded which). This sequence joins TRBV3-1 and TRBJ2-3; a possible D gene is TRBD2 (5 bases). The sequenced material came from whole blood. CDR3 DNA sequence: TGTGCCAGCAGCCCCTACGTCGGGGATAAGACAGATACGCAGTATTTT. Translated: CASSPYVGDKTDTQYF.